These 9 T cell receptor beta chains came from one sample sequenced in a study of CD8+CD57+ T cells in acquired aplastic anemia. The study profiled TCR beta VDJ and CDR3 using genomic DNA as template. TCRdb called the reads again in MiXCR, with one record for every CDR3 protein. Of approximately 300,000 distinct CDR3 sequences in the sample, about three fifths were seen once. By flow cytometry, patients selected for sequencing had shown an expansion of CD8+CD57+ cells. The sample consisted of sorted CD4+, CD8+, or CD8+CD57+ T cells (not recorded which) from PBMCs. Source of these receptors: a human donor with aplastic anemia.

The chain is built from TRBV5-1 and TRBJ1-4; D is undetermined. The DNA end is more similar to TRBJ2-2, so the J call may be wrong. Germline CDR1 and CDR2: SGHRS and YFSETQ. The CDR3 consists of 13 residues. CDR3 nucleotide sequence: TGCGCCAGCCGGCCCCTCGACACCGGGGAGCTGTTTTTT. The encoded protein is CASRPLDTGELFF.

This clonotype was counted many times. The chain employs TRBV5-8 and TRBJ1-2, with D perhaps matching TRBD1 (6 bases). The CDR3 runs to 14 residues. CDR1 and CDR2 (germline): SGHTS, YDEGEE. V was pared by 2 bases and J by 1 base, with 9 bases between. In DNA, the CDR3 is TGTGCCAGCAGCTTCTCGGGACATAACTATGGCTACACCTTC. This codes for CASSFSGHNYGYTF.

This clonotype was seen more than once but under ten times. The chain combines TRBV29-1 with TRBJ1-2; tentatively, D is TRBD1 (5 bases). In germline, CDR1 is SQVTM, CDR2 ANQGSEA. V gave up 4 bases and J gave up 3 bases, with 18 bases separating them. This CDR3 contains 15 residues. The CDR3 region has the DNA TGCAGCGTTGCCGGGACTTCTCCTTGGGACTATGGCTACACCTTC. This translates into CSVAGTSPWDYGYTF.

This clonotype was observed at least ten times. The chain joins TRBV6-1 to TRBJ1-6; D perhaps matches TRBD1 (5 bases). Per germline, CDR1 MNHNS and CDR2 SASEGT. The CDR3 extends over 13 amino acids. V was clipped by 6 bases and J by 6 bases, with 9 bases between them. This CDR3 is CASRETANSPLHF. CDR3 sequence (DNA): TGTGCCAGCAGGGAGACAGCTAATTCACCCCTCCACTTT.

The chain has TRBV5-6 and TRBJ1-6; 8 bases fit TRBD1. Per the germline V gene, CDR1 is SGHDT and CDR2 is YYEEEE. J lost 8 bases, V lost 4 bases, and 8 bases had no gene match. The CDR3 has 15 amino acids. In DNA form, the CDR3 reads TGTGCCAGCAGCCCAACTACAGGGGGGGATTCACCCCTCCACTTT. Residues: CASSPTTGGDSPLHF. The full variable domain, completed using reference TRBV5-6 and TRBJ1-6, is DAGVTQSPTHLIKTRGQQVTLRCSPKSGHDTVSWYQQALGQGPQFIFQYYEEEERQRGNFPDRFSGHQFPNYSSELNVNALLLGDSALYLCASSPTTGGDSPLHFGNGTRLTVT.

The V and J genes are TRBV7-2 and TRBJ2-7, with 10 bases identical to TRBD1. The CDR3 consists of 16 residues. With V trimmed by 4 bases and J by 1 base, 7 bases remained unmatched. Germline CDR1 SGHTA, CDR2 FQGNSA. CDR3 region: CASSSLTGGASYEQYF. DNA of the CDR3: TGTGCCAGCAGCTCCCTGACAGGGGGCGCATCCTACGAGCAGTACTTC.

On this clonotype: Lacking the conserved final phenylalanine or tryptophan, this CDR3 likely reflects a read error. This rearrangement joins TRBV7-2 to TRBJ1-1; tentative D call: TRBD1 (5 bases). This CDR3 contains 11 residues. Per the germline V gene, CDR1 is SGHTA and CDR2 is FQGNSA. V was clipped by 2 bases and J by 11 bases, with 9 bases between them. The CDR3 sequence: CASSLQGRAFC. In DNA, the CDR3 is TGTGCCAGCAGCTTACAGGGCCGGGCTTTCTGT.

This clonotype was seen ten or more times. The rearrangement uses TRBV6-5 and TRBJ2-2; the match to TRBD2 covers 10 bases. Trimming removed 6 bases from V and 6 bases from J; junction bases left unmatched: 13. The length of the CDR3 is 17 residues. CDR1 MNHEY and CDR2 SVGAGI come from the germline V gene. The CDR3, as DNA: TGTGCCAGCAGCAAGGTCAGCGGGGGGGCCGGTTCCGGGGAGCTGTTTTTT. This translates into CASSKVSGGAGSGELFF.

J is TRBJ1-5 and V is TRBV24-1; tentatively, D is TRBD1 (6 bases). The CDR3 totals 14 residues. V was shortened by 4 bases and J by 6 bases, with 12 bases between the two germline ends. Germline V CDR1 and CDR2: KGHDR, SFDVKD. In nucleotides, the CDR3 is TGTGCCACCAGTGAGGGGGGCGTCAGTCAGCCCCAGCATTTT. Its translation: CATSEGGVSQPQHF.